One and the same sample provided the 19 T cell receptor beta chains below, sequenced in a study of naive and memory T cell subsets. Study results and caveats: Especially in CD8 cells, naive repertoires contained a few larger clonotypes, possibly CD45RA-re-expressing memory cells.

Their antigen targets remain unknown. An equimolar mix of two oligonucleotides served as the beta constant-region primer for TRBC1 and TRBC2. Nested alpha and beta constant-region primers with the SP2 primer drove four PCR rounds on ligated cDNA. One entry per CDR3 protein, called by TCRdb with MiXCR from the UMI-ligation and nested PCR reads. Here the sample spans about 150,000 distinct CDR3 sequences, roughly 23% being singletons. Sequencing input: naive CD4+ T cells from blood. The source of these receptors is a human donor in good health.

The rearrangement uses TRBV7-2 and TRBJ2-7, with D perhaps matching TRBD1 (5 bases). CDR1 SGHTA and CDR2 FQGNSA come from the germline V gene. Trimming removed 1 base from V and 6 bases from J, with 22 bases in between. The CDR3 has 17 residues. The CDR3 nucleotides are TGTGCCAGCAGCTTAGGATTAGGGGTAGACACCGGTTTCGAGCAGTACTTC. It translates to CASSLGLGVDTGFEQYF.

This clonotype was counted between two and nine times. The V gene is TRBV19, the J gene TRBJ2-1; TRBD1 agrees at 9 bases. The V gene end was trimmed by 3 bases and the J gene end by 12 bases; junction bases not matched to a gene: 12. The CDR3 is 15 residues long. Germline CDR1 reads LNHDA; CDR2 reads SQIVND (reference sequence). Here the CDR3 reads CASSILGTGSVGQFF. The CDR3 DNA is TGTGCCAGTAGTATTTTGGGGACAGGGTCAGTCGGGCAGTTCTTC. Full variable domain (outside the CDR3, taken from reference TRBV19 and TRBJ2-1): DGGITQSPKYLFRKEGQNVTLSCEQNLNHDAMYWYRQDPGQGLRLIYYSQIVNDFQKGDIAEGYSVSREKKESFPLTVTSAQKNPTAFYLCASSILGTGSVGQFFGPGTRLTVL.

This chain connects TRBV6-2 or TRBV6-3 to TRBJ2-1, with 11 bases that match TRBD2. The CDR3 sequence is 14 residues long. The V gene end was trimmed by 6 bases and the J gene end by 13 bases; junction bases not matched to a gene: 11. The V gene's germline CDR1 is MNHEY and CDR2 SVGEGT. The CDR3 bases are TGTGCCAGCAGCCTACTAGCGGGAGTATATTTTCAGTTCTTC. It specifies CASSLLAGVYFQFF.

This clonotype has at least ten counts. This chain uses TRBV29-1 with TRBJ2-5; 7 positions agree with TRBD1. V lost 3 bases, J lost 6 bases, and 4 bases stayed unmatched. CDR1 is SQVTM, CDR2 ANQGSEA, per germline. The CDR3 runs 12 residues. The DNA of the CDR3 is TGCAGCGTTGAGCAGGGGGTACAGACCCAGTACTTC. It codes for CSVEQGVQTQYF.

The chain carries TRBV28 and TRBJ2-7; 7 bases fit TRBD2. The junction had 10 bases not matched to a gene; V was cut back by 4 bases and J by 4 bases. CDR1 is MDHEN, CDR2 SYDVKM, per germline. The CDR3 contains 15 residues. The CDR3 nucleotides are TGTGCCAGCAGTTCCCGTAGGCGGGAGAGATACGAGCAGTACTTC. Translating it yields CASSSRRRERYEQYF. Full variable domain (outside the CDR3, taken from reference TRBV28 and TRBJ2-7): DVKVTQSSRYLVKRTGEKVFLECVQDMDHENMFWYRQDPGLGLRLIYFSYDVKMKEKGDIPEGYSVSREKKERFSLILESASTNQTSMYLCASSSRRRERYEQYFGPGTRLTVT.

This rearrangement joins TRBV10-1 to TRBJ2-7, with no clear D. Germline lookup yields CDR1 WNHNN and CDR2 SYGVQD (reference sequence). The CDR3 runs to 13 residues. V was clipped by 1 base and J by 3 bases, with 7 bases between them. CDR3 region: CASSELGIYEQYF. Written as DNA, the CDR3 is TGCGCCAGCAGTGAGTTGGGGATCTACGAGCAGTACTTC.

The sample holds a few counts of this clonotype. The genes are TRBV9 and TRBJ2-7; D call uncertain. Germline lookup yields CDR1 SGDLS and CDR2 YYNGEE. This CDR3 comprises 15 residues. Trimming cost V 2 bases and J 2 bases, with 14 bases left between them. The CDR3 loop is CASSVRHLITYEQYF. CDR3 coding DNA: TGTGCCAGCAGCGTTCGACACCTTATTACCTACGAGCAGTACTTC.

This clonotype was seen more than once but under ten times. This rearrangement joins TRBV20-1 to TRBJ1-1, with D possibly TRBD1 on 6 matching bases. V was shortened by 6 bases and J by 0 bases, with 11 bases between the two germline ends. CDR1 is DFQATT, CDR2 SNEGSKA, per germline (reference sequence). The CDR3 loop spans 13 amino acids. The CDR3, as DNA: TGCAGTGCCCAGGACAGCCTGAACACTGAAGCTTTCTTT. Amino acid sequence: CSAQDSLNTEAFF.

J is TRBJ1-1 and V is TRBV19; possible D gene TRBD1, 6 bases. Germline CDR1 reads LNHDA; CDR2 reads SQIVND (reference sequence). The V gene lost 5 bases and the J gene lost 8 bases, with 15 bases spanning the gap. This CDR3 has 13 residues. The CDR3 loop reads CASSFTGRGEAFF. The CDR3 DNA is TGTGCCAGTAGTTTTACAGGGAGGGGAGAAGCTTTCTTT.

This clonotype was seen a handful of times. The V gene is TRBV7-9, the J gene TRBJ1-4; D unclear. Germline V gene data show CDR1 as SEHNR and CDR2 as FQNEAQ (reference sequence). The CDR3 consists of 11 residues. The germline V and J ends were trimmed by 2 bases and 6 bases, with 1 base remaining between them. CDR3 DNA sequence: TGTGCCAGCAGCTTATATGAAAAACTGTTTTTT. It yields the protein CASSLYEKLFF.

The chain combines TRBV2 with TRBJ2-3, with D perhaps given as TRBD1 or TRBD2 (5 bases each). This CDR3 is 13 amino acids long. Trimming took off 8 bases at V and 0 bases at J, with 9 bases between the two ends. CDR1 and CDR2 from the germline V gene are SNHLY and FYNNEI. Here the CDR3 DNA reads TGTGCCAGCTGCAGGGACAGCACAGATACGCAGTATTTT. Its protein is CASCRDSTDTQYF. Based on the CDR3 plus reference TRBV2 and TRBJ2-3, the full variable domain is EPEVTQTPSHQVTQMGQEVILRCVPISNHLYFYWYRQILGQKVEFLVSFYNNEISEKSEIFDDQFSVERPDGSNFTLKIRSTKLEDSAMYFCASCRDSTDTQYFGPGTRLTVL.

This clonotype was seen a few times. V usage is TRBV6-2 or TRBV6-3 and J usage is TRBJ1-1, with D possibly TRBD1 on 6 matching bases. Germline lookup yields CDR1 MNHEY and CDR2 SVGEGT. Trimming left V 3 bases short and J 5 bases short, with 13 bases between. The CDR3 length is 14 residues. CDR3 DNA sequence: TGTGCCAGCAGTTATGGAGGGGGAACGACTGAAGCTTTCTTT. Translation gives CASSYGGGTTEAFF.

A few counts support this clonotype. The chain uses TRBV2 and TRBJ2-3, with 9 bases that match TRBD1. The CDR3 runs to 13 residues. Germline CDR1 is SNHLY and CDR2 is FYNNEI. The J segment lost 7 bases and the V segment lost 6 bases, leaving 5 bases of the junction unmatched. The CDR3 bases are TGTGCCAGCAGGGGACAGGGACGGAATACGCAGTATTTT. It translates to CASRGQGRNTQYF. The complete variable domain, with remaining parts taken from reference TRBV2 and TRBJ2-3, reads EPEVTQTPSHQVTQMGQEVILRCVPISNHLYFYWYRQILGQKVEFLVSFYNNEISEKSEIFDDQFSVERPDGSNFTLKIRSTKLEDSAMYFCASRGQGRNTQYFGPGTRLTVL.

This clonotype has just a few counts. V and J are TRBV12-3 or TRBV12-4 and TRBJ1-4; 8 positions match TRBD1. This CDR3 comprises 15 residues. J was trimmed by 6 bases and V by 6 bases; bases with no gene match: 9. The CDR3 sequence: CASSPGQGRHEKLFF. The CDR3 DNA reads as TGTGCCAGCAGCCCCGGACAGGGACGGCATGAAAAACTGTTTTTT.

V and J are TRBV12-3 or TRBV12-4 and TRBJ2-7; tentatively, D is TRBD1 (5 bases). V was trimmed by 5 bases and J by 0 bases, leaving 14 bases between them. This CDR3 region has 15 residues. CDR3: CASSGRGSHSYEQYF. Written as DNA, the CDR3 is TGTGCCAGCAGTGGTAGGGGTTCTCACTCCTACGAGCAGTACTTC.

The chain combines TRBV7-2 with TRBJ2-1; TRBD2 might be the D (6 bases). Germline assignment: CDR1 SGHTA and CDR2 FQGNSA. This CDR3 has 14 residues. V gave up 1 base and J gave up 6 bases, with 10 bases separating them. The CDR3 nucleotides read TGTGCCAGCAGCTTAGAGACTAGTTCCAATGAGCAGTTCTTC. It specifies CASSLETSSNEQFF. Full variable domain (outside the CDR3, taken from reference TRBV7-2 and TRBJ2-1): GAGVSQSPSNKVTEKGKDVELRCDPISGHTALYWYRQSLGQGLEFLIYFQGNSAPDKSGLPSDRFSAERTGGSVSTLTIQRTQQEDSAVYLCASSLETSSNEQFFGPGTRLTVL.

At least ten counts were recorded for this clonotype. This chain connects TRBV15 to TRBJ2-7; 9 bases fit TRBD1. CDR1 is LNHNV, CDR2 YYDKDF, per germline (reference sequence). The junction had 6 bases not matched to a gene; V was cut back by 4 bases and J by 2 bases. This CDR3 comprises 15 residues. The CDR3: CATSTWDRATYEQYF. The CDR3 nucleotides read TGTGCCACCAGCACCTGGGACAGGGCGACCTACGAGCAGTACTTC.

This clonotype was seen more than once but under ten times. This chain connects TRBV10-1 to TRBJ2-7; 7 bases line up with TRBD1. The CDR3 is 13 amino acids. V was clipped by 8 bases and J by 0 bases; unmatched bases: 4. Germline V lookup: CDR1 WNHNN, CDR2 SYGVQD (reference sequence). The CDR3 sequence: CASQRDSSYEQYF. The DNA of the CDR3 is TGCGCCAGCCAACGGGACAGCTCCTACGAGCAGTACTTC.

This clonotype was seen at least ten times. This chain connects TRBV14 to TRBJ2-1; tentatively, D is TRBD1 or TRBD2 (7 bases each). The V and J ends lost 0 bases and 2 bases respectively, with 14 bases between them. The CDR3 has 17 residues. The V gene's germline CDR1 is SGHDN and CDR2 FVKESK. The CDR3 nucleotides read TGTGCCAGCAGCCAAGACAGGGGGAGGGGAACCTACAATGAGCAGTTCTTC. This gives the protein CASSQDRGRGTYNEQFF.